The rows below give T cell receptor beta chains drawn from one sample of a study of T cell responses to AZD1222 COVID-19 vaccine. Libraries were prepared by immunoSEQ multiplex PCR; TCRdb keeps only in-frame clonotypes and omits some of them. Of 100,000 or so clones detected, roughly 90% appear once; the ten largest clones hold 4.5%. The sequencing used peripheral blood, collected on day 0 of AZD1222 vaccination. The source is an adult in good health. Each CDR3 is given with its conserved first and last residue. Fields, in order: CDR3 length, D gene, J gene, clone size, V gene, CDR3 DNA, CDR3 protein. The D gene is left open where the match is weak. Expanded clones get a size class; other rows say once, few or many, or leave the size out.

length: 14
D: TRBD1
J: TRBJ1-2
size: once
V: TRBV27
DNA: TGTGCCAGCAGAAGACAGGGCCGGGACAATGGCTACACCTTC
CDR3: CASRRQGRDNGYTF

length: 18
D: TRBD1
J: TRBJ2-6
size: NA
V: TRBV19
DNA: TGTGCCAGTAGCCGAGTCGGACAGGGGAGAGGTGGGGCCAACGTCCTGACTTTC
CDR3: CASSRVGQGRGGANVLTF

length: 16
D: TRBD2
J: TRBJ2-5
size: NA
V: TRBV11-3
DNA: TGTGCCAGCAGCCGGAAACTAGCGGGGGGCCAAGAGACCCAGTACTTC
CDR3: CASSRKLAGGQETQYF

length: 14
D: TRBD1
J: TRBJ1-4
size: few
V: TRBV9
DNA: TGTGCCAGCACCCGGGGACAGGGAGAAGAAAAACTGTTTTTT
CDR3: CASTRGQGEEKLFF

length: 15
D: NA
J: TRBJ1-1
size: NA
V: TRBV2
DNA: TGTGCCAGCAGAGGACAAGACGTATTGAACACTGAAGCTTTCTTT
CDR3: CASRGQDVLNTEAFF

length: 13
D: NA
J: TRBJ1-6
size: NA
V: TRBV28
DNA: TGTGCCACAAAGGTTCTTCATAATTCACCCCTCCACTTT
CDR3: CATKVLHNSPLHF

length: 17
D: TRBD2
J: TRBJ2-2
size: once
V: TRBV11-3
DNA: TGTGCCAGCAGCCCCGCCAGTGGCGGGGGGGTCACCGGGGAGCTGTTTTTT
CDR3: CASSPASGGGVTGELFF

length: 12
D: NA
J: TRBJ1-1
size: NA
V: TRBV19
DNA: TGTGCCAGTAAGATAGTGAACACTGAAGCTTTCTTT
CDR3: CASKIVNTEAFF

length: 17
D: NA
J: TRBJ1-3
size: NA
V: TRBV9
DNA: TGTGCCAGCAGCCCCCAGGCGGCCGGAGGGGCCGGAAACACCATATATTTT
CDR3: CASSPQAAGGAGNTIYF

length: 14
D: NA
J: TRBJ1-6
size: once
V: TRBV18
DNA: TGTGCCAGCTCACTTGGGACAAAAAATTCACCCCTCCACTTT
CDR3: CASSLGTKNSPLHF

length: 15
D: TRBD1
J: TRBJ1-1
size: NA
V: TRBV5-1
DNA: TGCGCCAGCAGCTTGGAGGACAGGCGGGACACTGAAGCTTTCTTT
CDR3: CASSLEDRRDTEAFF

length: 18
D: NA
J: TRBJ1-6
size: once
V: TRBV15
DNA: TGTGCCACCAGCAGAGTGGCAGGATCGAGCTCCTATAATTCACCCCTCCACTTT
CDR3: CATSRVAGSSSYNSPLHF

length: 12
D: NA
J: TRBJ2-1
size: NA
V: TRBV11-3
DNA: TGTGCCAGCAGCCACGCAGGGAATGAGCAGTTCTTC
CDR3: CASSHAGNEQFF

length: 15
D: NA
J: TRBJ1-5
size: NA
V: TRBV7-2
DNA: TGTGCCAGCAGCCCAGGGCATCCAAGCAATCAGCCCCAGCATTTT
CDR3: CASSPGHPSNQPQHF

length: 18
D: NA
J: TRBJ2-2
size: NA
V: TRBV6-6
DNA: TGTGCCAGCAGTCCGCTTCCAGAGGGAATAAGAAGTGCCGGGGAGCTGTTTTTT
CDR3: CASSPLPEGIRSAGELFF

length: 14
D: NA
J: TRBJ1-4
size: NA
V: TRBV5-6
DNA: TGTGCCAGCAGCTTCGGAGGCAGGGCCGAAAAACTGTTTTTT
CDR3: CASSFGGRAEKLFF

length: 13
D: NA
J: TRBJ2-7
size: NA
V: TRBV27
DNA: TGTGCCAGCAGTCAGGGTTTGGGCTACGAGCAGTACTTC
CDR3: CASSQGLGYEQYF

length: 15
D: NA
J: TRBJ2-6
size: NA
V: TRBV6-5
DNA: TGTGCCAGCCATGATCCGGGGGCCGGGGCCAACGTCCTGACTTTC
CDR3: CASHDPGAGANVLTF

length: 14
D: TRBD1
J: TRBJ1-1
size: NA
V: TRBV3-1/TRBV3-2
DNA: TGTGCCAGCAGGCAGAGGGACAGAAGCACTGAAGCTTTCTTT
CDR3: CASRQRDRSTEAFF

length: 14
D: NA
J: TRBJ1-1
size: NA
V: TRBV5-1
DNA: TGCGCCAGCAGCTTGCAGGGTGGGTACACTGAAGCTTTCTTT
CDR3: CASSLQGGYTEAFF

length: 18
D: TRBD1
J: TRBJ2-7
size: NA
V: TRBV28
DNA: TGTGCCAGCAGTTTATGGGGACGGTGGGGACAGGAGGACTACGAGCAGTACTTC
CDR3: CASSLWGRWGQEDYEQYF

length: 16
D: TRBD1
J: TRBJ1-2
size: NA
V: TRBV7-2
DNA: TGTGCCAGCAGCTTTTGGACAGGGGGCGCAGGGTATGGCTACACCTTC
CDR3: CASSFWTGGAGYGYTF

length: 14
D: NA
J: TRBJ1-4
size: NA
V: TRBV7-9
DNA: TGTGCCAGCAGCACCCCGGGGCGTAATGAAAAACTGTTTTTT
CDR3: CASSTPGRNEKLFF

length: 13
D: TRBD1
J: TRBJ1-2
size: NA
V: TRBV7-3
DNA: TGTGCCAGCAGCTTAGGGACAGGGGATGGCTACACCTTC
CDR3: CASSLGTGDGYTF

length: 15
D: TRBD1
J: TRBJ1-6
size: NA
V: TRBV6-5
DNA: TGTGCCAGCCGGGACAGGGGGCACAGGAATTCACCCCTCCACTTT
CDR3: CASRDRGHRNSPLHF

length: 15
D: NA
J: TRBJ1-4
size: once
V: TRBV19
DNA: TGTGCCAGTCGGGGCCCGGCGGGCCTTAATGAAAAACTGTTTTTT
CDR3: CASRGPAGLNEKLFF

length: 15
D: TRBD1
J: TRBJ1-5
size: NA
V: TRBV5-8
DNA: TGTGCCAGCAGCGTAGGACAGGGGGACGGGCAGCCCCAGCATTTT
CDR3: CASSVGQGDGQPQHF

length: 13
D: NA
J: TRBJ2-7
size: NA
V: TRBV12-2
DNA: TGTGCAAGTCGCTTAACGGAGGGCTACGAGCAGTACTTC
CDR3: CASRLTEGYEQYF

length: 13
D: TRBD1
J: TRBJ1-4
size: NA
V: TRBV30
DNA: TGTGCCCGGCAAGGGACAGGGAATGAAAAACTGTTTTTT
CDR3: CARQGTGNEKLFF

length: 15
D: TRBD1
J: TRBJ2-4
size: NA
V: TRBV9
DNA: TGTGCCAGCAGCGTAGAGCAGGGGGCTAATCACATTCAGTACTTC
CDR3: CASSVEQGANHIQYF

length: 16
D: TRBD2
J: TRBJ2-7
size: NA
V: TRBV3-1/TRBV3-2
DNA: TGTGCCAGCAGCCATAATAGCGGGGGCTCCCCCTACGAGCAGTACTTC
CDR3: CASSHNSGGSPYEQYF

length: 13
D: NA
J: TRBJ2-1
size: NA
V: TRBV6-2/TRBV6-3
DNA: TGTGCCAGCAGTTACTCCCTTTATAGTGAGCAGTTCTTC
CDR3: CASSYSLYSEQFF

length: 14
D: TRBD1
J: TRBJ2-7
size: NA
V: TRBV19
DNA: TGTGCCAGTAGTATAGCACAGGGGGCCTACGAGCAGTACTTC
CDR3: CASSIAQGAYEQYF

length: 13
D: NA
J: TRBJ2-5
size: NA
V: TRBV28
DNA: TGTGCCAGCAGTTTTTCGGCCGGGGAGACCCAGTACTTC
CDR3: CASSFSAGETQYF

length: 14
D: NA
J: TRBJ1-2
size: NA
V: TRBV7-2
DNA: TGTGCCAGCAGCTTAGGGGCAGGGTGGGATGGCTACACCTTC
CDR3: CASSLGAGWDGYTF

length: 13
D: NA
J: TRBJ1-2
size: few
V: TRBV19
DNA: TGTGCCAGTACATTCGGCAGGGAGTATGGCTACACCTTC
CDR3: CASTFGREYGYTF

length: 18
D: TRBD1
J: TRBJ2-6
size: once
V: TRBV6-2/TRBV6-3
DNA: TGTGCCAGCAGTCCGCCCGGGACAGGGATCTCTGGGGCCAACGTCCTGACTTTC
CDR3: CASSPPGTGISGANVLTF

length: 14
D: TRBD2
J: TRBJ2-5
size: NA
V: TRBV3-1/TRBV3-2
DNA: TGTGCCAGCAGGATAGCGGGGAGGCAAGAGACCCAGTACTTC
CDR3: CASRIAGRQETQYF

length: 13
D: NA
J: TRBJ1-2
size: NA
V: TRBV3-1/TRBV3-2
DNA: TGTGCCAGCAGATCGACGGGGAACTATGGCTACACCTTC
CDR3: CASRSTGNYGYTF

length: 11
D: NA
J: TRBJ2-7
size: NA
V: TRBV6-5
DNA: TGTGCCAGCGCAGACTTGTACGAGCAGTACTTC
CDR3: CASADLYEQYF

length: 16
D: NA
J: TRBJ2-2
size: NA
V: TRBV6-2/TRBV6-3
DNA: TGTGCCAGCAGTTACCAGACAGGGAGGTACACCGGGGAGCTGTTTTTT
CDR3: CASSYQTGRYTGELFF

length: 12
D: NA
J: TRBJ2-2
size: NA
V: TRBV4-1
DNA: TGCGCCAGCAGCCCCAACACCGGGGAGCTGTTTTTT
CDR3: CASSPNTGELFF

length: 15
D: NA
J: TRBJ1-1
size: NA
V: TRBV4-2
DNA: TGTGCCAGCGCCCTAAACACAGGGATGGGCACTGAAGCTTTCTTT
CDR3: CASALNTGMGTEAFF

length: 13
D: TRBD2
J: TRBJ2-3
size: NA
V: TRBV12-3/TRBV12-4
DNA: TGTGCCAGCGCACGGGAGGACACAGATACGCAGTATTTT
CDR3: CASAREDTDTQYF